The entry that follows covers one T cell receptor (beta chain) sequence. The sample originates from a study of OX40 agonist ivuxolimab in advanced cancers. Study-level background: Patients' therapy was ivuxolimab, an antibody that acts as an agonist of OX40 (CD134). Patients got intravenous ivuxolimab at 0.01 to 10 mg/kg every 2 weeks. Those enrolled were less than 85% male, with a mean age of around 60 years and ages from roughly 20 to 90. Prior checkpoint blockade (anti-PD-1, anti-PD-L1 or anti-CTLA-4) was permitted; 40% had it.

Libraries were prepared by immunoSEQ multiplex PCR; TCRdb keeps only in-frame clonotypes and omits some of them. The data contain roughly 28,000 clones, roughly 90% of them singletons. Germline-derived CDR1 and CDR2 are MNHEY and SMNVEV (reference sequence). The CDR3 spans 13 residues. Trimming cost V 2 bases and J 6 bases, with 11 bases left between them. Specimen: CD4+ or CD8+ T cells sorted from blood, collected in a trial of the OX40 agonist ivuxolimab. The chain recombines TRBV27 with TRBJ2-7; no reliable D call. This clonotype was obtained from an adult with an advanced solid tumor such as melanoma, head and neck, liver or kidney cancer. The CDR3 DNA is TGTGCCAGCAGTTTAGTTAAACCCGGCGAGCAGTACTTC. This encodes CASSLVKPGEQYF.